A single T cell receptor beta chain is shown here with its context. CD45RO negativity and positive selection for CCR7 defined naive CD8 cells, a population that excluded terminally differentiated effector memory CD45RA+ cells. Here immunoSEQ multiplex PCR was the method, and the copy in TCRdb shows in-frame clones only, minus some. Among around 1.9 million clones listed, about 92% were seen once. The sample is drawn from a study of shared clonotypes between healthy human individuals. The CDR3 has 14 amino acids. Trimming pared 5 bases from V and 8 bases from J, leaving 15 bases between. Germline lookup yields CDR1 MNHEY and CDR2 SMNVEV (reference sequence).

This chain links TRBV27 with TRBJ1-4; possibly TRBD1 for D (5 bases). This TCR derives from a man aged 18-30 years in good health. Some clones in this sample may be carry-over from other donors' samples. The sample was naive CD8+ T cells from PBMCs. The CDR3 reads CASSIRDPGEKLFF. The CDR3 bases are TGTGCCAGCAGTATCCGGGACCCAGGCGAAAAACTGTTTTTT.